The 30 T cell receptor beta chains given below trace back to one sample, sequenced in a study of T cell repertoires in cytomegalovirus infection. TCRdb redid the calling of the reads with MiXCR, one entry per CDR3 protein. The table has about 680,000 distinct CDR3 sequences, 20% to 25% seen once. Source material: CD8+ T cells from PBMCs. The receptors were gathered from a human donor in good health (CMV status not recorded). Some clones in this sample may be carry-over from other donors' samples.

The chain recombines TRBV9 with TRBJ2-1; the match to TRBD2 covers 9 bases. The germline V gene has CDR1 SGDLS and CDR2 YYNGEE. CDR3 size: 17 residues. The J segment lost 4 bases and the V segment lost 4 bases, leaving 12 bases of the junction unmatched. The CDR3 loop reads CASSPSGGSGGYNEQFF. CDR3 in DNA: TGTGCCAGCAGCCCGTCGGGGGGTAGCGGGGGATACAATGAGCAGTTCTTC.

This clonotype was seen at least ten times. V and J are TRBV7-6 and TRBJ2-1; 7 positions agree with TRBD2. Germline V lookup: CDR1 SGHVS, CDR2 FNYEAQ. V dropped 5 bases and J dropped 4; count of bases not matched to a gene: 14. There are 17 residues in the CDR3. The CDR3 spells CASSATWQAGPYNEQFF. The CDR3 DNA sequence: TGTGCCAGCAGCGCTACCTGGCAAGCGGGGCCTTACAATGAGCAGTTCTTC.

This clonotype was seen a few times. The genes are TRBV15 and TRBJ2-5; weak D call: TRBD2 (6 bases). Per germline, CDR1 LNHNV and CDR2 YYDKDF (reference sequence). This CDR3 spans 16 amino acids. Deletions cut 1 base from V and 1 base from J, with 13 bases between. The CDR3 sequence: CATSRVYRGTQETQYF. In DNA, the CDR3 is TGTGCCACCAGCAGAGTTTACCGGGGGACCCAAGAGACCCAGTACTTC. Together with reference TRBV15 and TRBJ2-5, the CDR3 gives the full variable domain: DAMVIQNPRYQVTQFGKPVTLSCSQTLNHNVMYWYQQKSSQAPKLLFHYYDKDFNNEADTPDNFQSRRPNTSFCFLDIRSPGLGDTAMYLCATSRVYRGTQETQYFGPGTRLLVL.

The rearrangement links TRBV2 to TRBJ2-1, with D maybe TRBD1 (5 bases). V shed 6 bases and J shed 2 bases, with 14 bases lying between them. Germline CDR1 is SNHLY and CDR2 is FYNNEI. This CDR3 spans 15 amino acids. The CDR3 DNA follows: TGTGCCAGCAGCCACCACAGGTATCCCTACAATGAGCAGTTCTTC. The encoded protein is CASSHHRYPYNEQFF.

This clonotype was detected ten times or more. The CDR3 sequence is CASSSSGGPYEQYV. The DNA of the CDR3 is TGTGCCAGCAGCTCTAGCGGGGGGCCCTACGAGCAGTACGTC. This rearrangement joins TRBV7-9 to TRBJ2-7, with 11 positions matching TRBD2. V lost 4 bases and J lost 2; bases outside the gene matches: 1. Germline V CDR1 and CDR2: SEHNR, FQNEAQ (reference sequence). The CDR3 length is 14 residues.

The chain uses TRBV28 and TRBJ2-3; 10 bases match TRBD2. V shed 6 bases and J 4 bases; nucleotides not matched to a gene: 4. The CDR3 consists of 14 residues. CDR1 MDHEN and CDR2 SYDVKM come from the germline V gene. The CDR3 DNA follows: TGTGCCAGCAGACCTAGCGGGGGCGCAGATACGCAGTATTTT. This translates into CASRPSGGADTQYF.

The CDR3 sequence is CASSTAGGLGDQPQHF. In nucleotides, the CDR3 is TGTGCCAGTAGTACCGCGGGGGGGCTAGGAGATCAGCCCCAGCATTTT. This rearrangement joins TRBV19 to TRBJ1-5; a weak D match, TRBD1 (6 bases). V lost 4 bases and J 5 bases, leaving 18 bases between the germline ends. The CDR3 length is 16 residues. Germline V gene sequence: CDR1 LNHDA, CDR2 SQIVND (reference sequence).

A note on this clonotype: Mismatch with germline at one junction end may stem from a read error. V gene TRBV28 combines with J gene TRBJ2-1; 7 bases map to TRBD1. The CDR3 length is 15 residues. The V gene's germline CDR1 is MDHEN and CDR2 SYDVKM. The CDR3 region is CANSFSWDSLSEQFF. In DNA, the CDR3 is TGTGCCAACAGTTTTTCCTGGGACAGCCTTAGTGAGCAGTTCTTC. Full variable domain (missing parts from reference TRBV28 and TRBJ2-1): DVKVTQSSRYLVKRTGEKVFLECVQDMDHENMFWYRQDPGLGLRLIYFSYDVKMKEKGDIPEGYSVSREKKERFSLILESASTNQTSMYLCANSFSWDSLSEQFFGPGTRLTVL.

Worth noting for this clonotype: A much larger clone differs by one base, so this may be a read error. This chain connects TRBV14 to TRBJ2-7; 7 positions agree with TRBD1. CDR1 is SGHDN, CDR2 FVKESK, per germline. The CDR3 sequence is 14 residues long. The CDR3, as DNA: TGTGCCAGCGGCCAACCACAGGGGACCCACGAGCAGTACTTC. Translated, it gives CASGQPQGTHEQYF.

The rearrangement joins TRBV28 to TRBJ2-1; 8 bases map to TRBD2. This CDR3 has 13 residues. CDR1 is MDHEN and CDR2 is SYDVKM in the germline V gene. J gave up 2 bases and V 10 bases, and 4 bases lay outside the gene matches. Here the CDR3 reads CATHSGTYNEQFF. CDR3 nucleotide sequence: TGTGCCACCCATAGCGGGACCTACAATGAGCAGTTCTTC. The full variable domain, rest sourced from reference TRBV28 and TRBJ2-1, is DVKVTQSSRYLVKRTGEKVFLECVQDMDHENMFWYRQDPGLGLRLIYFSYDVKMKEKGDIPEGYSVSREKKERFSLILESASTNQTSMYLCATHSGTYNEQFFGPGTRLTVL.

The J gene is TRBJ1-5, the V gene TRBV20-1; 9 positions match TRBD1. Germline-derived CDR1 and CDR2 are DFQATT and SNEGSKA (reference sequence). Trimming took 5 bases from V and 1 from J; bases not matched to a gene: 6. The CDR3 has 15 residues. The CDR3 nucleotides are TGCAGTGCTCGCCCCGGGACAGGGAGCAATCAGCCCCAGCATTTT. Its protein product is CSARPGTGSNQPQHF.

This clonotype was observed many times. J is TRBJ2-7 and V is TRBV28, with 10 bases matching TRBD1. The ends lost 5 bases at V and 1 base at J; junction bases unmatched: 11. Germline V CDR1 and CDR2: MDHEN, SYDVKM. The CDR3 covers 17 residues. This CDR3 reads CASSQNPRTGGSYEQYV. CDR3 nucleotides: TGTGCCAGCAGTCAAAACCCGCGGACAGGGGGTTCCTACGAGCAGTACGTC.

In the case of this clonotype: A much larger clone sits a single nucleotide away, making a read error possible. The chain links TRBV6-5 to TRBJ1-2; D call uncertain. V was shortened by 5 bases and J by 8 bases, with 15 bases between the two germline ends. The length of the CDR3 is 13 residues. The germline CDR1 and CDR2 sequences are MNHEY and SVGAGI. The CDR3 spells CASSATEQVGYTF. Written as DNA, the CDR3 is TGTGCCAGCAGTGCTACCGAGCAAGTGGGCTACACCTTC.

The chain combines TRBV29-1 with TRBJ2-5; perhaps TRBD2 as D (6 bases). Per germline, CDR1 SQVTM and CDR2 ANQGSEA. The CDR3 consists of 14 residues. The V and J ends lost 1 base and 1 base respectively, with 10 bases between them. CDR3 nucleotide sequence: TGCAGCGTTGAAGGGGGGGTGGGCCAAGAGACCCAGTACTTC. Protein sequence: CSVEGGVGQETQYF.

This clonotype was seen ten or more times. The V gene is TRBV6-5, the J gene TRBJ2-7, with TRBD2 matching 8 bases. This CDR3 is built from 12 residues. The trim removed 10 bases at V and 4 bases at J, leaving 6 bases unmatched. Germline V gene sequence: CDR1 MNHEY, CDR2 SVGAGI. CDR3 nucleotide sequence: TGTGCCACCCGCACTAGCGGTTACGAGCAGTACTTC. Residues: CATRTSGYEQYF.

J is TRBJ1-1 and V is TRBV7-9; 9 bases match TRBD1. The CDR3 loop spans 17 amino acids. In germline, CDR1 is SEHNR, CDR2 FQNEAQ (reference sequence). Germline trimming cut 3 bases from V and 1 base from J; bases unmatched to any gene: 9. The CDR3 loop is CASSFKRGTGTNTEAFF. The CDR3 DNA follows: TGTGCCAGCAGCTTTAAGAGAGGGACAGGGACGAACACTGAAGCTTTCTTT. The full variable domain, completed using reference TRBV7-9 and TRBJ1-1, is DTGVSQNPRHKITKRGQNVTFRCDPISEHNRLYWYRQTLGQGPEFLTYFQNEAQLEKSRLLSDRFSAERPKGSFSTLEIQRTEQGDSAMYLCASSFKRGTGTNTEAFFGQGTRLTVV.

This clonotype was seen only a few times. The chain joins TRBV13 to TRBJ2-3; perhaps TRBD2 as D (6 bases). Deletions cut 5 bases from V and 3 bases from J, with 15 bases between. CDR1 and CDR2 (germline): PRHDT, FYEKMQ (reference sequence). The CDR3 runs to 15 residues. The CDR3 is CASSLARGVTDTQYF. For the CDR3, the DNA is TGTGCCAGCAGCCTCGCTCGCGGGGTGACAGATACGCAGTATTTT.

Only a few counts were recorded for this clonotype. The J gene is TRBJ1-1, the V gene TRBV4-2; 7 nucleotides agree with TRBD1. The J segment lost 7 bases and the V segment lost 1 base, leaving 3 bases of the junction unmatched. Germline values: CDR1 LGHNA, CDR2 YNFKEQ. The CDR3 totals 13 residues. The CDR3 coding sequence is TGTGCCAGCAGCCAAGGGGGGACAGATGAAGCTTTCTTT. Translation: CASSQGGTDEAFF.

Many counts were recorded for this clonotype. The chain carries TRBV7-8 and TRBJ2-5; D uncertain. Trimming pared 5 bases from V and 0 bases from J, leaving 10 bases between. This CDR3 is built from 14 residues. Germline V lookup: CDR1 SGHVS, CDR2 FQNEAQ. The CDR3 protein is CASSARLYQETQYF. CDR3 DNA: TGTGCCAGCAGCGCTCGACTGTACCAAGAGACCCAGTACTTC.

On this clonotype: Being one base from a much bigger clone, this may be a read error. The chain recombines TRBV5-5 with TRBJ2-1, with a possible D match to TRBD2 (6 bases). The germline V gene encodes CDR1 SGHKS and CDR2 YYEKEE (reference sequence). This CDR3 region has 16 residues. CDR3 in amino acids: CASSLDAGRYYSEQFF. CDR3 sequence (DNA): TGTGCCAGCAGCTTGGACGCGGGGCGTTACTACAGTGAGCAGTTCTTC.

Only a few counts were recorded for this clonotype. This chain joins TRBV29-1 and TRBJ1-2; TRBD1 aligns across 8 bases. Germline CDR1 is SQVTM and CDR2 is ANQGSEA. This CDR3 contains 15 residues. V lost 6 bases and J lost 6; bases outside the gene matches: 15. The CDR3 DNA follows: TGCAGCGTCCCCGGGACAGGTAGATTCCGGGATGGCTACACCTTC. Translation: CSVPGTGRFRDGYTF.

This clonotype was seen repeatedly, ten times or more. The chain joins TRBV7-2 to TRBJ1-1; tentatively, D is TRBD1 (6 bases). V lost 5 bases to trimming and J lost 5 bases, with 9 bases between them. Germline values: CDR1 SGHTA, CDR2 FQGNSA. The CDR3 consists of 12 residues. The CDR3 spells CASSQGWTEAFF. CDR3 DNA: TGTGCCAGCAGCCAGGGGTGGACTGAAGCTTTCTTT.

Only a few counts were recorded for this clonotype. The gene calls are TRBV29-1 and TRBJ2-1, with D tentatively TRBD1 (7 bases). The CDR3 is 14 residues long. Germline V gives CDR1 SQVTM, CDR2 ANQGSEA. V was clipped by 6 bases and J by 2 bases, with 14 bases between them. The CDR3 DNA sequence: TGCAGCGTCCAGGGGGGCCTACCCTACAATGAGCAGTTCTTC. Encoded protein: CSVQGGLPYNEQFF.

The chain has TRBV27 and TRBJ2-7, with TRBD2 matching 8 bases. Germline V gene data show CDR1 as MNHEY and CDR2 as SMNVEV (reference sequence). The junction had 6 bases not matched to a gene; V was cut back by 6 bases and J by 2 bases. The CDR3 runs to 14 residues. CDR3 coding DNA: TGTGCCAGCAGCCTTAGCGGGGAGGCCTACGAGCAGTACTTC. It encodes CASSLSGEAYEQYF.

The chain joins TRBV10-3 to TRBJ2-1; 7 bases fit TRBD1. Trimming cost V 4 bases and J 3 bases; bases outside gene matches: 3. In germline, CDR1 is ENHRY, CDR2 SYGVKD. This CDR3 is built from 14 residues. As DNA, the CDR3 is TGTGCCATCAGTGGCCGGGACAGCTACAATGAGCAGTTCTTC. Translation gives CAISGRDSYNEQFF.

This clonotype was seen a few times. This sequence joins TRBV3-1 and TRBJ2-7, with D possibly being TRBD1 (6 bases). The CDR3 length is 13 residues. Germline assignment: CDR1 LGHDT and CDR2 YNNKEL (reference sequence). The germline V and J ends were trimmed by 6 bases and 3 bases, with 12 bases remaining between them. For the CDR3, the DNA is TGTGCCAGCAGTCAGTCAGGGGTCTACGAGCAGTACTTC. This gives the protein CASSQSGVYEQYF.

CDR3 amino acids: CASSYQGDNHYEQYV. For the CDR3, the DNA is TGTGCCAGCAGTTACCAGGGAGACAATCACTACGAGCAGTACGTC. This chain uses TRBV6-2 or TRBV6-3 with TRBJ2-7; perhaps D is TRBD1 or TRBD2 (5 bases each). CDR3 size: 15 residues. CDR1 and CDR2 (germline): MNHEY, SVGEGT. V dropped 2 bases and J dropped 3 bases, with 14 bases sitting between them.

V and J are TRBV3-1 and TRBJ1-4; unclear D gene. This CDR3 comprises 15 residues. V was shortened by 0 bases and J by 6 bases, with 11 bases between the two germline ends. Germline loops: CDR1 LGHDT, CDR2 YNNKEL (reference sequence). In DNA, the CDR3 is TGTGCCAGCAGCCAAGACCGACGGCGGGATGAAAAACTGTTTTTT. Protein: CASSQDRRRDEKLFF.

For this clonotype: Given a much more abundant clone one base away, this may be a read error. The V call is TRBV6-5, the J call TRBJ2-7, with D hard to call. Germline loops: CDR1 MNHEY, CDR2 SVGAGI. Between the trimmed V and J ends, which lost 6 bases and 2 bases, there was a span of 14 bases. CDR3 size: 14 residues. The CDR3 protein is CASSLKEQTYEQYF. The CDR3 region has the DNA TGTGCCAGCAGCCTTAAAGAACAGACCTACGAGCAGTACTTC.

This clonotype has a handful of counts. The chain links TRBV15 to TRBJ1-2; perhaps TRBD1 as D (5 bases). There are 15 residues in the CDR3. Germline CDR1 and CDR2: LNHNV and YYDKDF (reference sequence). Trimming took 0 bases from V and 4 from J, leaving 12 bases between them. In DNA, the CDR3 is TGTGCCACCAGCAGAGACCGGGCAGGGCCCTATGGCTACACCTTC. Protein: CATSRDRAGPYGYTF.